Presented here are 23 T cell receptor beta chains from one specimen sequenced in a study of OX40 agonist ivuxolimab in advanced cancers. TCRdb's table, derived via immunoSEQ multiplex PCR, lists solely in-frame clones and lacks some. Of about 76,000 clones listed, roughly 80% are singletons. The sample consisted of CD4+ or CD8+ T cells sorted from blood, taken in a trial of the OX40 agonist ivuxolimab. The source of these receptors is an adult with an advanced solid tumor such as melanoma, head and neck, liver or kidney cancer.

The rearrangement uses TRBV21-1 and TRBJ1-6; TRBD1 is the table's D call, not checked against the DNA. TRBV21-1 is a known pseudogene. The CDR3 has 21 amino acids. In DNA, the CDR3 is TGTGCCAGCAGCACGACCCGACAGGGGTTGCAAACCACTCCGGGTAATTCACCCCTCCACTTT. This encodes CASSTTRQGLQTTPGNSPLHF.

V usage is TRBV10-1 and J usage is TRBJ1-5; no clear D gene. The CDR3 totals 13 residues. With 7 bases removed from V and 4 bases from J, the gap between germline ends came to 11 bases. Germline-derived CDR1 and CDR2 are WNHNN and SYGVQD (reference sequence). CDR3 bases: TGCGCCAGCAAACCCGGCCCGAATCAGCCCCAGCATTTT. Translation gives CASKPGPNQPQHF.

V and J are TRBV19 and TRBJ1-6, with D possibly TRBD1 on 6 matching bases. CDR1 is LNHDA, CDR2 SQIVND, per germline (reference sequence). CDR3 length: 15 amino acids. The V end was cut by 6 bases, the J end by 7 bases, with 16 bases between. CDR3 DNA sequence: TGTGCCAGTAGGCCACAGGGTCTGGGGAATTCACCCCTCCACTTT. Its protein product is CASRPQGLGNSPLHF.

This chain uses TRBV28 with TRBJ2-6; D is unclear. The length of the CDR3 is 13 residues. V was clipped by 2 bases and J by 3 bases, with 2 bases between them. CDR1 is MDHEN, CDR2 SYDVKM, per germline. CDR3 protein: CASSLGGANVLTF. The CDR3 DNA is TGTGCCAGCAGTTTAGGTGGGGCCAACGTCCTGACTTTC. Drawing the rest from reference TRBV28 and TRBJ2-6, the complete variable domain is DVKVTQSSRYLVKRTGEKVFLECVQDMDHENMFWYRQDPGLGLRLIYFSYDVKMKEKGDIPEGYSVSREKKERFSLILESASTNQTSMYLCASSLGGANVLTFGAGSRLTVL.

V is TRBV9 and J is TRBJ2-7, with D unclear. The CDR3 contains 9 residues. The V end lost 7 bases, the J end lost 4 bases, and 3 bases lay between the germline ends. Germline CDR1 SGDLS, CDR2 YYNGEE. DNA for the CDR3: TGTGCCAGCGTGTACGAGCAGTACTTC. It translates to CASVYEQYF.

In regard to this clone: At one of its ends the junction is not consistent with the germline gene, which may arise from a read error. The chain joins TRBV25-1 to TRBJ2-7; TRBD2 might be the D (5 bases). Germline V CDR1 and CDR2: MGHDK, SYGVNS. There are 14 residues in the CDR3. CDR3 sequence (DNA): TGTGCCAGCAGTGACAAACGAGGGTCGGGTCGACCGGACTTC. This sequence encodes CASSDKRGSGRPDF.

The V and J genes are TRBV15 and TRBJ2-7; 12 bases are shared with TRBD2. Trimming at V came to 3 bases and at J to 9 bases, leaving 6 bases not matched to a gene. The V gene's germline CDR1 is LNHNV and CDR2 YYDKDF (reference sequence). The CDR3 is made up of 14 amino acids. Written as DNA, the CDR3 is TGTGCCACCAGCAGCCTAGGACTAGCGGGGAGGCAGTACTTC. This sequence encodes CATSSLGLAGRQYF.

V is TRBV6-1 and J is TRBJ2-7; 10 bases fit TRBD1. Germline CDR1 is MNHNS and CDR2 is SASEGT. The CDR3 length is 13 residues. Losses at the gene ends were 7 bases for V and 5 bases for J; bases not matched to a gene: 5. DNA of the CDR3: TGTGCCAGCAAGGGACAGGGGAAAGACGAGCAGTACTTC. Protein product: CASKGQGKDEQYF.

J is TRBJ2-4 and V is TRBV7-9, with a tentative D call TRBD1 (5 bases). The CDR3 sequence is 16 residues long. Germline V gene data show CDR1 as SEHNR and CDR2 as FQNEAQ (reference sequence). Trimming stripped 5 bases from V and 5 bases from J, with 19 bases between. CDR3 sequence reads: CASSPLLRQGENIQYF. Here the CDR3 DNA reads TGTGCCAGCAGCCCCCTCTTGAGGCAGGGCGAAAACATTCAGTACTTC.

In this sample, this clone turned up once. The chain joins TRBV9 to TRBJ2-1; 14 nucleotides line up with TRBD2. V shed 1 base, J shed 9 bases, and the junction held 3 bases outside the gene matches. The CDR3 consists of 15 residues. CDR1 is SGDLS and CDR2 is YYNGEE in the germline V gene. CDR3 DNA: TGTGCCAGCAGCGTAACAGGACTAGCGGGGGGTGAGCAGTTCTTC. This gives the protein CASSVTGLAGGEQFF.

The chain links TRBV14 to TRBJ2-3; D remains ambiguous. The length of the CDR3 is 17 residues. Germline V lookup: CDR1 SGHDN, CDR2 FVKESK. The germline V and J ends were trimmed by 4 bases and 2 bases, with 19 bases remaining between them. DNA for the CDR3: TGTGCCAGCAGCCCTCGACGAGTGCGACTCTCCACAGATACGCAGTATTTT. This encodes CASSPRRVRLSTDTQYF.

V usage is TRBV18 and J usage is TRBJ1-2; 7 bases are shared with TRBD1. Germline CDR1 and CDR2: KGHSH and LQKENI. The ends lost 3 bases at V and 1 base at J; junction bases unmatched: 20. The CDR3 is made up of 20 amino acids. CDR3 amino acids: CASSPSLSMRTGGFNYGYTF. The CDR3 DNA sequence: TGTGCCAGCTCACCCTCACTCTCGATGAGGACAGGAGGGTTTAACTATGGCTACACCTTC.

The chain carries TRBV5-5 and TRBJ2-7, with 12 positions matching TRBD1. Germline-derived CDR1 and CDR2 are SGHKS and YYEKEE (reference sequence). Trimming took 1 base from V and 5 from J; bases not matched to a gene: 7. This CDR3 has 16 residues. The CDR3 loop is CASSLRGTGGFDEQYF. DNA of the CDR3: TGTGCCAGCAGCTTGAGAGGGACAGGGGGCTTCGACGAGCAGTACTTC.

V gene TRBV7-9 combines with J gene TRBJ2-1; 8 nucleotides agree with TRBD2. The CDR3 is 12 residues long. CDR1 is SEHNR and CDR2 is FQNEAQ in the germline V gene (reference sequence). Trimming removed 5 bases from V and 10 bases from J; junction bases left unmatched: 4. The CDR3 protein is CASSQTSGEQFF. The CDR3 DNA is TGTGCCAGCAGCCAAACTAGCGGAGAGCAGTTCTTC.

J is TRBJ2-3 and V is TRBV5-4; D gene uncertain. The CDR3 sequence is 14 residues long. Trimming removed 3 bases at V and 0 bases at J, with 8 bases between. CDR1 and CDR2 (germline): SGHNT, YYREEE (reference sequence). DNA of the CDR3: TGTGCCAGCAGCTCAGGACGGAGCACAGATACGCAGTATTTT. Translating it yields CASSSGRSTDTQYF. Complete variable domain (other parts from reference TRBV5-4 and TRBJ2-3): ETGVTQSPTHLIKTRGQQVTLRCSSQSGHNTVSWYQQALGQGPQFIFQYYREEENGRGNFPPRFSGLQFPNYSSELNVNALELDDSALYLCASSSGRSTDTQYFGPGTRLTVL.

The CDR3 DNA is TGCGCCAGCAGCTTCTTTTCACAAGGGGGCACTGAAGCTTTCTTT. Translation gives CASSFFSQGGTEAFF. The V and J genes are TRBV5-1 and TRBJ1-1; a weak D match, TRBD1 (6 bases). There are 15 residues in the CDR3. CDR1 SGHRS and CDR2 YFSETQ come from the germline V gene. Trimming left V 2 bases short and J 4 bases short, with 15 bases between. The full variable domain, its missing parts supplied by reference TRBV5-1 and TRBJ1-1, is KAGVTQTPRYLIKTRGQQVTLSCSPISGHRSVSWYQQTPGQGLQFLFEYFSETQRNKGNFPGRFSGRQFSNSRSEMNVSTLELGDSALYLCASSFFSQGGTEAFFGQGTRLTVV.

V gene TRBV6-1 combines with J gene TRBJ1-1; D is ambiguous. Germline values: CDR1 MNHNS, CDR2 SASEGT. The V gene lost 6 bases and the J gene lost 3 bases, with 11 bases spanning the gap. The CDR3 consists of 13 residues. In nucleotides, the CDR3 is TGTGCCAGCAGCGTCAGAACCTACACTGAAGCTTTCTTT. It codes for CASSVRTYTEAFF.

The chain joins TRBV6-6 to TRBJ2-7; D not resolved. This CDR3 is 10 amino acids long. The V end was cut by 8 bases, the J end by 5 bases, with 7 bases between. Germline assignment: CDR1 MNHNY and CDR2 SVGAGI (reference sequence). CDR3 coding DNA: TGTGCCAGCCTAGGCCACGAGCAGTACTTC. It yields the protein CASLGHEQYF.

CDR3 bases: TGTGCCAGTAGCTCGGACAGGGATAGTACTGAAGCTTTCTTT. Its protein product is CASSSDRDSTEAFF. The chain links TRBV19 to TRBJ1-1; the match to TRBD1 covers 8 bases. The germline V gene encodes CDR1 LNHDA and CDR2 SQIVND (reference sequence). Losses at the gene ends were 6 bases for V and 5 bases for J; bases not matched to a gene: 8. The CDR3 is 14 amino acids.

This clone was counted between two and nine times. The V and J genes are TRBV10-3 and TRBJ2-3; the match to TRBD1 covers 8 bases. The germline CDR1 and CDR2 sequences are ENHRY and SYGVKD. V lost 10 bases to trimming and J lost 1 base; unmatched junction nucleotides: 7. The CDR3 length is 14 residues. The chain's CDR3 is CASKATGGTDTQYF. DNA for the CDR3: TGTGCCAGCAAAGCGACAGGGGGCACAGATACGCAGTATTTT.

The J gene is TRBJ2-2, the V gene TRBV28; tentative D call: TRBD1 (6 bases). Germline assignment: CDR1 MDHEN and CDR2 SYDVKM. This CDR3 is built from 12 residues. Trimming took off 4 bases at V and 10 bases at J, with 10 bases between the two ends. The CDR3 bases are TGTGCCAGCAGTTCACAGGGTGTGGAGCTGTTTTTT. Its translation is CASSSQGVELFF.

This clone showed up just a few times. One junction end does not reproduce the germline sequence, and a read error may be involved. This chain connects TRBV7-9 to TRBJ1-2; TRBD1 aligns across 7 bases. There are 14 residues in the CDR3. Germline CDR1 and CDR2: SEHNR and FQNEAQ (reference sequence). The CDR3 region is CASSALRDSPLGAF. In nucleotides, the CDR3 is TGTGCCAGCAGCGCACTCCGGGACAGCCCCTTGGGTGCCTTC.

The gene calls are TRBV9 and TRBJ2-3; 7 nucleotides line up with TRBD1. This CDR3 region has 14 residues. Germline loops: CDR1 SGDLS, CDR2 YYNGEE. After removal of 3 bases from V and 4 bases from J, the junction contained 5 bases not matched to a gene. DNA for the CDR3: TGTGCCAGCAGCGGTGGACAGGCGGCAGATACGCAGTATTTT. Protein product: CASSGGQAADTQYF.